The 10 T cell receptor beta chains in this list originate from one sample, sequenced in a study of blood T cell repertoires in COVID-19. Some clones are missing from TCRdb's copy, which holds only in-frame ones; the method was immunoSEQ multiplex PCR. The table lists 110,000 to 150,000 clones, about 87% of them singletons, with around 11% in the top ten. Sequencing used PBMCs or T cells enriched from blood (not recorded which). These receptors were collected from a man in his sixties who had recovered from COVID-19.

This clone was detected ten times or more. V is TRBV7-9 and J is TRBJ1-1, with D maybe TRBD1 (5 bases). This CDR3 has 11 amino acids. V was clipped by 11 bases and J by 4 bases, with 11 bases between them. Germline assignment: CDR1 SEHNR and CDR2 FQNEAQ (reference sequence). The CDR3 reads CAAGGFTEAFF. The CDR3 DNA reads TGTGCCGCCGGGGGGTTCACTGAAGCTTTCTTT. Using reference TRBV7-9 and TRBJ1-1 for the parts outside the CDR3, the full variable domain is DTGVSQNPRHKITKRGQNVTFRCDPISEHNRLYWYRQTLGQGPEFLTYFQNEAQLEKSRLLSDRFSAERPKGSFSTLEIQRTEQGDSAMYLCAAGGFTEAFFGQGTRLTVV.

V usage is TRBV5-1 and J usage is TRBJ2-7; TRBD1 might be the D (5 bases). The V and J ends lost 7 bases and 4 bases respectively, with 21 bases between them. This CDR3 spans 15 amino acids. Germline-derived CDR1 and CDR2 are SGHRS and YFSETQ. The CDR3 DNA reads TGCGCCAGCTACGCCTCATCAATAGGGGCGTACGAGCAGTACTTC. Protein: CASYASSIGAYEQYF.

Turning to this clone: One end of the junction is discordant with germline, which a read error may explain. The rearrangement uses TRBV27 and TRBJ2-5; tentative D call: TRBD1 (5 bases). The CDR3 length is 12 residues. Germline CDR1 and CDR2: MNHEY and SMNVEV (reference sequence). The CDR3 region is CASGFGAETQYF. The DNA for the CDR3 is TGTGCCAGCGGTTTTGGGGCAGAGACCCAGTACTTC.

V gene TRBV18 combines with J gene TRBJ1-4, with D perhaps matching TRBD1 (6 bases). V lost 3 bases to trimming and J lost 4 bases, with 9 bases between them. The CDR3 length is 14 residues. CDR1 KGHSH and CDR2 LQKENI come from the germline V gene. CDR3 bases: TGTGCCAGCTCACCTGCCAGGGGTAATGAAAAACTGTTTTTT. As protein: CASSPARGNEKLFF.

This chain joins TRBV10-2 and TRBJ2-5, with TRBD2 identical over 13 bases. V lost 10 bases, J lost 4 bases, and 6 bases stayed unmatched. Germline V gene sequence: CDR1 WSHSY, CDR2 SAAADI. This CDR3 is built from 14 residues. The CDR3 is CATSGLAGLETQYF. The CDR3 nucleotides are TGCGCCACCTCGGGACTAGCGGGGTTAGAGACCCAGTACTTC.

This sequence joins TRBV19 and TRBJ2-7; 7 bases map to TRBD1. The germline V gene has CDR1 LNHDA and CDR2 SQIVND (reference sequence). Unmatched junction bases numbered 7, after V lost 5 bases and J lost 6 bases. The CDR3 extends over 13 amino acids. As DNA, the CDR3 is TGTGCCAGTAGTTCGGGACAGCTTAGCGAGCAGTACTTC. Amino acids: CASSSGQLSEQYF.

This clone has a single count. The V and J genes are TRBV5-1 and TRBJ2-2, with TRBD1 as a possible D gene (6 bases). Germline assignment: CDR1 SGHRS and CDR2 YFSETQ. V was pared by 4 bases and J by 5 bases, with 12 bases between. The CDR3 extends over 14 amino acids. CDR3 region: CASSQGSDTGELFF. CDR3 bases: TGCGCCAGCAGCCAGGGGTCCGATACCGGGGAGCTGTTTTTT.

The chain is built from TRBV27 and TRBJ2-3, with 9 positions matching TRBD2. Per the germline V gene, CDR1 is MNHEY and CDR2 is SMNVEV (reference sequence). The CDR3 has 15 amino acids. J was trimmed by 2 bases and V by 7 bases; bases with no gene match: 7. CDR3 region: CASTPAGGPTDTQYF. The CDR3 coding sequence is TGTGCCAGCACCCCGGCGGGGGGGCCCACAGATACGCAGTATTTT.

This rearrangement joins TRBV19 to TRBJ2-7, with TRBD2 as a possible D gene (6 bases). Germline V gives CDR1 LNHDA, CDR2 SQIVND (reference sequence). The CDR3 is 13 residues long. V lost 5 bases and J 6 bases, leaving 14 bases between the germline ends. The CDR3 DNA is TGTGCCAGTAGTCCCTTGGGGGGATTCGAGCAGTACTTC. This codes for CASSPLGGFEQYF.

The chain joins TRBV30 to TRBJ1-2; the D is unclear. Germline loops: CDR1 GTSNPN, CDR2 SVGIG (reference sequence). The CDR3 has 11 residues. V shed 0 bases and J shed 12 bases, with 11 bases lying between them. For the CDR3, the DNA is TGTGCCTGGAGTGTACAGAACCATCACACCTTC. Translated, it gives CAWSVQNHHTF.